What follows are 22 T cell receptor beta chains derived from one specimen sequenced in a study of cytomegalovirus exposure and HLA in healthy donors (TCRdb year 2017). Receptors were amplified or captured by the immunoSEQ multiplex PCR assay. Held by TCRdb, this immuneACCESS table contains in-frame sequences only and omits some clones. Under half of the omission traces to an unresolved V gene where checked; the cause of the rest is unknown. The sample contains 120,000 to 150,000 clones, around nine tenths of them found a single time. The ten largest clones take up 3% to 3.5% of the sample. Sequenced input: PBMCs. These receptors originate from a woman between 18 and 29 years old in good health and CMV-seropositive.

Worth noting for this clone: Mismatch with germline at one junction end may stem from a read error. V is TRBV4-1 and J is TRBJ2-2; D might be TRBD1 (5 bases). There are 14 residues in the CDR3. Germline lookup yields CDR1 MGHRA and CDR2 YSYEKL. For the CDR3, the DNA is TGCGCCAGCAGCCCCAGGGAAAACAACGGGGAGCTGTTTTTT. Translating it yields CASSPRENNGELFF.

In its sample, this clone was seen a few times. V is TRBV10-1 and J is TRBJ2-3; 9 bases align to TRBD1. The CDR3 sequence is 14 residues long. The V gene end was trimmed by 0 bases and the J gene end by 14 bases; junction bases not matched to a gene: 9. CDR1 is WNHNN and CDR2 is SYGVQD in the germline V gene (reference sequence). The CDR3 reads CASSESHRDRVRYF. The CDR3 DNA reads TGCGCCAGCAGTGAGTCTCACCGGGACAGGGTGCGGTATTTT.

The genes are TRBV7-6 and TRBJ2-2, with 7 bases identical to TRBD2. Germline lookup yields CDR1 SGHVS and CDR2 FNYEAQ. The CDR3 totals 16 residues. Trimming at V came to 2 bases and at J to 1 base, leaving 4 bases not matched to a gene. In DNA form, the CDR3 reads TGTGCCAGCAGCTTATCGCCTAGCGGGAACACCGGGGAGCTGTTTTTT. Translation: CASSLSPSGNTGELFF.

This sequence joins TRBV11-3 and TRBJ2-3; D perhaps matches TRBD2 (6 bases). The CDR3 extends over 18 amino acids. Germline V gene lookup returns CDR1 SGHNT and CDR2 YENEEA. V lost 0 bases and J lost 1, with 17 bases in between. CDR3 bases: TGTGCCAGCAGCTTAGATTCTATGGGGGAGCGGGGCACAGATACGCAGTATTTT. It encodes CASSLDSMGERGTDTQYF.

The chain uses TRBV18 and TRBJ2-5; D is perhaps TRBD2 (6 bases). The CDR3 has 16 amino acids. Germline V gives CDR1 KGHSH, CDR2 LQKENI. Trimming left V 3 bases short and J 7 bases short, with 21 bases between. The CDR3, as DNA: TGTGCCAGCTCACCGGGGGAGAGCAGACTAGTATCGACCCAGTACTTC. Encoded protein: CASSPGESRLVSTQYF.

The J gene is TRBJ2-1, the V gene TRBV7-9; TRBD2 matches 12 bases. Trimming removed 1 base from V and 0 bases from J; junction bases left unmatched: 7. The CDR3 length is 19 residues. The V gene's germline CDR1 is SEHNR and CDR2 FQNEAQ (reference sequence). CDR3 amino acids: CASSLELAGGLSSYNEQFF. CDR3 in DNA: TGTGCCAGCAGCTTAGAACTAGCGGGAGGACTTAGCTCCTACAATGAGCAGTTCTTC.

The CDR3 is CSVGTSGRYEQYF. The CDR3 DNA reads TGCAGCGTTGGGACTAGCGGGAGGTACGAGCAGTACTTC. V usage is TRBV29-1 and J usage is TRBJ2-7; 14 nucleotides agree with TRBD2. The length of the CDR3 is 13 residues. With V trimmed by 4 bases and J by 4 bases, 0 bases remained unmatched. CDR1 SQVTM and CDR2 ANQGSEA come from the germline V gene.

This clone came up a few times. This chain joins TRBV11-2 and TRBJ1-5, with a possible D match to TRBD1 (5 bases). This CDR3 has 14 residues. Germline V gene sequence: CDR1 SGHAT, CDR2 FQNNGV. Trimming pared 1 base from V and 7 bases from J, leaving 11 bases between. This CDR3 is CASSLASGGQPQHF. The CDR3 nucleotides read TGTGCCAGCAGCTTAGCGTCCGGGGGGCAGCCCCAGCATTTT.

This chain joins TRBV10-3 and TRBJ2-7, with 11 bases matching TRBD1. The V segment lost 4 bases and the J segment 1 base; nucleotides outside the gene matches: 9. The CDR3 has 17 residues. The germline gives CDR1 ENHRY, CDR2 SYGVKD. CDR3 amino acids: CAISGSFGDRGSYEQYF. The CDR3 DNA is TGTGCCATCAGTGGTAGCTTCGGGGACAGGGGGTCCTACGAGCAGTACTTC.

The chain combines TRBV9 with TRBJ2-1; 10 bases are a match to TRBD2. The trim removed 0 bases at V and 6 bases at J, leaving 3 bases unmatched. Germline values: CDR1 SGDLS, CDR2 YYNGEE. The CDR3 contains 15 residues. CDR3 amino acids: CASSVALAGTNEQFF. CDR3 DNA sequence: TGTGCCAGCAGCGTAGCACTAGCGGGAACCAATGAGCAGTTCTTC.

The V call is TRBV2, the J call TRBJ2-7; D is perhaps TRBD2 (5 bases). Germline-derived CDR1 and CDR2 are SNHLY and FYNNEI. The length of the CDR3 is 15 residues. V was cut by 10 bases and J by 0 bases, with 19 bases left in between. The CDR3 sequence is CANTPQRTSSYEQYF. The DNA of the CDR3 is TGTGCCAACACCCCCCAGCGGACGAGCTCCTACGAGCAGTACTTC.

This clone was seen a single time. The genes are TRBV2 and TRBJ2-3, with D hard to call. Germline loops: CDR1 SNHLY, CDR2 FYNNEI. Deletions cut 6 bases from V and 3 bases from J, with 13 bases between. The CDR3 consists of 14 residues. CDR3 DNA: TGTGCCAGCAGCCCGAGGCACCTGACAGATACGCAGTATTTT. This gives the protein CASSPRHLTDTQYF.

The chain is built from TRBV7-2 and TRBJ2-3; TRBD1 aligns across 7 bases. Germline V gene lookup returns CDR1 SGHTA and CDR2 FQGNSA. The length of the CDR3 is 14 residues. Unmatched junction bases numbered 1, after V lost 3 bases and J lost 1 base. CDR3 DNA sequence: TGTGCCAGCAGCTTTACAGGGGGCACAGATACGCAGTATTTT. The encoded protein is CASSFTGGTDTQYF.

A remark on this clone: A junction boundary mismatches the germline segment, possibly from a read error. The chain links TRBV11-3 to TRBJ2-1, with 13 bases identical to TRBD2. This CDR3 is built from 15 residues. Germline V gene sequence: CDR1 SGHNT, CDR2 YENEEA. The CDR3 spells CASSELAGGANGQFF. In nucleotides, the CDR3 is TGTGCCAGCAGCGAACTAGCGGGAGGGGCCAATGGGCAGTTCTTC. Full variable domain (missing parts from reference TRBV11-3 and TRBJ2-1): EAGVVQSPRYKIIEKKQPVAFWCNPISGHNTLYWYLQNLGQGPELLIRYENEEAVDDSQLPKDRFSAERLKGVDSTLKIQPAELGDSAVYLCASSELAGGANGQFFGPGTRLTVL.

This CDR3 is CARSLVPLTSGRETQYF. The CDR3 bases are TGTGCCAGAAGCTTGGTCCCCCTGACTAGCGGGAGAGAGACCCAGTACTTC. The chain recombines TRBV5-3 with TRBJ2-5; 12 bases align to TRBD2. TRBV5-3 is given ORF status, its function remaining uncertain. The V segment lost 0 bases and the J segment 4 bases; nucleotides outside the gene matches: 7. This CDR3 is 17 amino acids long.

This clone was picked up one time. The sample contains more than one DNA sequence encoding this CDR3. The rearrangement uses TRBV28 and TRBJ2-7; TRBD2 agrees at 7 bases. CDR1 and CDR2 from the germline V gene are MDHEN and SYDVKM. The CDR3 consists of 15 residues. V shed 4 bases and J 6 bases; nucleotides not matched to a gene: 12. The CDR3 coding sequence is TGTGCCAGCAGTTACGAGGGCCCTGGGGAGGGCGAGCAGTACTTC. This codes for CASSYEGPGEGEQYF.

The V and J genes are TRBV23-1 and TRBJ2-3; TRBD2 agrees at 15 bases. TRBV23-1 is sorted into the ORF group, with uncertain function. The CDR3 runs 21 residues. The junction had 16 bases not matched to a gene; V was cut back by 4 bases and J by 2 bases. The CDR3 nucleotides are TGCGCCAGCAGTCTAGGACGGGAGGGACTAGCGGGAGGCCCAATCACAGATACGCAGTATTTT. This translates into CASSLGREGLAGGPITDTQYF.

As DNA, the CDR3 is TGTGCCAGCAGCGTAGGTCAGGGGGTGACTGAAGCTTTCTTT. Translation gives CASSVGQGVTEAFF. This rearrangement joins TRBV9 to TRBJ1-1; 7 bases are a match to TRBD1. V was pared by 0 bases and J by 5 bases, with 4 bases of the junction left unmatched. The CDR3 sequence is 14 residues long. Germline assignment: CDR1 SGDLS and CDR2 YYNGEE.

The chain employs TRBV4-3 and TRBJ1-5; D remains ambiguous. The CDR3 loop spans 14 amino acids. The germline V and J ends were trimmed by 0 bases and 6 bases, with 9 bases remaining between them. Per the germline V gene, CDR1 is LGHNA and CDR2 is YSLEER. DNA of the CDR3: TGCGCCAGCAGCCAAGATTTGGGGAGTCAGCCCCAGCATTTT. Translation gives CASSQDLGSQPQHF.

The chain carries TRBV11-3 and TRBJ2-3; D not resolved. The V gene lost 6 bases and the J gene lost 10 bases, with 14 bases spanning the gap. This CDR3 has 12 residues. CDR1 and CDR2 (germline): SGHNT, YENEEA. The CDR3 coding sequence is TGTGCCAGCAGACCCTCGAATCAGGCGCAGTATTTT. The encoded protein is CASRPSNQAQYF.

CDR3 sequence reads: CASSTTSGSPDTQYF. CDR3 DNA sequence: TGTGCCAGCAGCACGACTAGCGGGAGCCCAGATACGCAGTATTTT. The rearrangement uses TRBV7-9 and TRBJ2-3; 12 nucleotides agree with TRBD2. Losses at the gene ends were 5 bases for V and 4 bases for J; bases not matched to a gene: 4. The CDR3 has 15 residues. Germline lookup yields CDR1 SEHNR and CDR2 FQNEAQ (reference sequence).

Remarks on this clone: Germline and junction disagree at one end, which may indicate a read error. The V and J genes are TRBV7-9 and TRBJ1-1, with D maybe TRBD1 (6 bases). Germline-derived CDR1 and CDR2 are SEHNR and FQNEAQ (reference sequence). This CDR3 has 14 amino acids. The CDR3 region has the DNA TGTGCCAGCAGCTCCCCCGCGCCCGCGGAGAGGGGGAGCTTT. It is translated as CASSSPAPAERGSF.